This paragraph reports one T cell receptor (beta chain). The antigen remains unidentified. TCRdb reprocessed the 5' RACE reads; each CDR3 protein has one entry and no DNA is given. Its table records some 340,000 distinct CDR3 sequences. There are 13 residues in the CDR3. In germline, CDR1 is SGHRS, CDR2 YFSETQ. The data belong to a study of T cells expressing NK-cell markers. Study at large: Researchers got TCR beta repertoires out of sorted CD3+CD56+NKG2C+, CD3+CD56+NKG2C- and CD3+CD56-NKG2C+ T cells. Just one sequenced donor of eight was HCMV-seronegative, while seven were seropositive.

Broader study findings: Also leading the CD3+CD56-NKG2C+ fraction in a handful of donors were these clonotypes.

The V and J genes are TRBV5-1 and TRBJ1-1; checking the TCRdb D call of TRBD1 is not possible without DNA. The sample consisted of blood T cells: a sorted CD56 or NKG2C T cell subset, CD4+ or CD8+ T cells, or bulk PBMC T cells (not recorded which). The TCR comes from a man aged 18-69 years in good health. The CDR3 loop is CASSPGQGLKAFF.